This paragraph covers one TCR beta chain sequence. Its antigen is unknown. Participants comprised healthy donors of bone marrow. The data originate from a study of cytomegalovirus exposure and HLA in healthy donors. Amplification used 60 Vbeta primers and 13 Jbeta primers. Libraries were prepared by immunoSEQ multiplex PCR; TCRdb keeps only in-frame clonotypes and omits some of them. Among 85,000 to 100,000 clones listed, around 80% were seen once. Per the germline V gene, CDR1 is MDHEN and CDR2 is SYDVKM. J lost 4 bases, V lost 10 bases, and 16 bases had no gene match. This CDR3 region has 16 residues. Study-level points and caveats: A later analysis reportedly found that, within productive TCRs, an Asian-associated ancestry cluster had fewer N-insertions than the mean observed across the roughly 700 donors.

This chain uses TRBV28 with TRBJ1-5, with TRBD1 identical over 7 bases. The sequencing input was PBMCs. The clonotype comes from a man under 40 in good health and CMV-seronegative. DNA for the CDR3: TGTGCCACCGAACAGTACAGGGGAAAAGGAAATCAGCCCCAGCATTTT. Residues: CATEQYRGKGNQPQHF. The variable domain in full, with the rest retrieved from reference TRBV28 and TRBJ1-5, is DVKVTQSSRYLVKRTGEKVFLECVQDMDHENMFWYRQDPGLGLRLIYFSYDVKMKEKGDIPEGYSVSREKKERFSLILESASTNQTSMYLCATEQYRGKGNQPQHFGDGTRLSIL.